This T cell receptor (beta chain) was captured in a study of OX40 agonist ivuxolimab in advanced cancers. The protocol was immunoSEQ multiplex PCR, while the TCRdb copy is restricted to in-frame clones and leaves out a portion. The sample carries tens of thousands of clones, around nine tenths recorded once. This clone has more than one count but fewer than ten. CDR1 and CDR2 from the germline V gene are MDHEN and SYDVKM. The V gene end was trimmed by 6 bases and the J gene end by 2 bases; junction bases not matched to a gene: 7. The length of the CDR3 is 14 residues. The chain uses TRBV28 and TRBJ2-7, with TRBD1 matching over 7 bases. Sequencing was performed on CD4+ or CD8+ T cells sorted from blood, taken in a trial of the OX40 agonist ivuxolimab. The TCR originated in an adult with an advanced solid tumor such as melanoma, head and neck, liver or kidney cancer. CDR3 in amino acids: CASRLPTGTYEQYF. The CDR3 DNA sequence: TGTGCCAGCAGGCTTCCGACAGGGACCTACGAGCAGTACTTC.